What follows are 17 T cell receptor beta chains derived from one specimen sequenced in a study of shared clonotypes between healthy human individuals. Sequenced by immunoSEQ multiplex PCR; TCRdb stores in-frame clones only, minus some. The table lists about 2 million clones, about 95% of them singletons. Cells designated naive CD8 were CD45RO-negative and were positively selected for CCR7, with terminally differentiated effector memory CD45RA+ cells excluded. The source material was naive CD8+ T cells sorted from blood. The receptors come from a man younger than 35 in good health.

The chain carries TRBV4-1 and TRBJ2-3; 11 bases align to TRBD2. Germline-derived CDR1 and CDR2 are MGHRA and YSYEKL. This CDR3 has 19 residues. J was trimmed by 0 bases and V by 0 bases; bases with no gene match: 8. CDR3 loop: CASSQEMGLADTSTDTQYF. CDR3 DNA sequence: TGCGCCAGCAGCCAAGAGATGGGACTAGCGGATACTAGCACAGATACGCAGTATTTT.

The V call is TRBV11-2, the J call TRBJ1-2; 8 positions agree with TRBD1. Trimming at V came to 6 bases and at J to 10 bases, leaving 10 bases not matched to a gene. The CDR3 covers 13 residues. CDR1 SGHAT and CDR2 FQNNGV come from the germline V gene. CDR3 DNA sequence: TGTGCCAGCAGTTGGGGGACAGGAGTCCCCTACACCTTC. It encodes CASSWGTGVPYTF.

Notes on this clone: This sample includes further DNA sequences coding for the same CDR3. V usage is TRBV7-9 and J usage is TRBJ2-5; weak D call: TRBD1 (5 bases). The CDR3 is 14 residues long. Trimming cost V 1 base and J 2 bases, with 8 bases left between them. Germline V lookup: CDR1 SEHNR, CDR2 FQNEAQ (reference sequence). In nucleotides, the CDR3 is TGTGCCAGCAGCTTAGTGCAGGGACAAGAGACCCAGTACTTC. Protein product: CASSLVQGQETQYF. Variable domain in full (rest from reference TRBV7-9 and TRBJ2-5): DTGVSQNPRHKITKRGQNVTFRCDPISEHNRLYWYRQTLGQGPEFLTYFQNEAQLEKSRLLSDRFSAERPKGSFSTLEIQRTEQGDSAMYLCASSLVQGQETQYFGPGTRLLVL.

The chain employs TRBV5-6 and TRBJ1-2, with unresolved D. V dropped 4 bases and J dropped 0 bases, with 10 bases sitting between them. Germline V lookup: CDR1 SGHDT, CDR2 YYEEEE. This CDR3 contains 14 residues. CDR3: CASSPDVTNYGYTF. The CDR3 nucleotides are TGTGCCAGCAGCCCCGATGTTACTAACTATGGCTACACCTTC. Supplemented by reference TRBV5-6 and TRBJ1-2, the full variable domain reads DAGVTQSPTHLIKTRGQQVTLRCSPKSGHDTVSWYQQALGQGPQFIFQYYEEEERQRGNFPDRFSGHQFPNYSSELNVNALLLGDSALYLCASSPDVTNYGYTFGSGTRLTVV.

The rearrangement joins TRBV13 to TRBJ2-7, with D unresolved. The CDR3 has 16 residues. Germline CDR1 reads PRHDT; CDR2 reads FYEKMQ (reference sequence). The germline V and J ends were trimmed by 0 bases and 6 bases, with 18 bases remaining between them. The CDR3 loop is CASSLGYASSFFEQYF. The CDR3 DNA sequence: TGTGCCAGCAGCTTAGGCTATGCCTCGAGCTTCTTCGAGCAGTACTTC.

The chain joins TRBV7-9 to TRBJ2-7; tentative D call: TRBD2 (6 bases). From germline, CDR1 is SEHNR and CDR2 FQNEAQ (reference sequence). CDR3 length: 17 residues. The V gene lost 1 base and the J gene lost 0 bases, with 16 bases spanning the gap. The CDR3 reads CASSLGSEGPSSYEQYF. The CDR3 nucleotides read TGTGCCAGCAGCTTAGGGTCGGAGGGGCCCAGCTCCTACGAGCAGTACTTC.

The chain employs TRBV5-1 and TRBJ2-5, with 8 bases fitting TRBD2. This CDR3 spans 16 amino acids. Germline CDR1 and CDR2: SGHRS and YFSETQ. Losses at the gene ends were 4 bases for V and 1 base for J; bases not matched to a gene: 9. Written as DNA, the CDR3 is TGCGCCAGCAGCCCCAGAGCGGGGGCCCTCCAAGAGACCCAGTACTTC. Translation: CASSPRAGALQETQYF.

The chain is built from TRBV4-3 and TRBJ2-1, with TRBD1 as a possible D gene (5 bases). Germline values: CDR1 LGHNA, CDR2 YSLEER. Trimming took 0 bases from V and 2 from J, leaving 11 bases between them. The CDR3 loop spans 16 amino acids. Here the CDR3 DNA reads TGCGCCAGCAGCCAAGAGTGGGCAGGGACCTACAATGAGCAGTTCTTC. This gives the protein CASSQEWAGTYNEQFF.

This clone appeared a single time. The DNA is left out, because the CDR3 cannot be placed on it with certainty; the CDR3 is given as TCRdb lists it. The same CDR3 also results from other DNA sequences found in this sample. The CDR3 sequence is CASSLVGRGNTEAFF. This chain uses TRBV5-6 with TRBJ1-1. The germline CDR1 and CDR2 sequences are SGHDT and YYEEEE. 15 amino acids form the CDR3, both terminal residues included.

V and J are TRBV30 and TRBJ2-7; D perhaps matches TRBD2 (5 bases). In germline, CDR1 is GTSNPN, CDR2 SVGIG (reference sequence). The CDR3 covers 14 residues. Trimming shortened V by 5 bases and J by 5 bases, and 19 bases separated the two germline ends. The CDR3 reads CAWSTREYYDEQYF. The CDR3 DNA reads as TGTGCCTGGTCAACGAGGGAATACTATGACGAGCAGTACTTC.

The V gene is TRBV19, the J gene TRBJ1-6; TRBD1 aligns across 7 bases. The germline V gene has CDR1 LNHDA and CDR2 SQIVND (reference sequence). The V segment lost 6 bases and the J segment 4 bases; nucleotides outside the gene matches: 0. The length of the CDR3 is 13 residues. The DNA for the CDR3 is TGTGCCAGTAGGGACAGGTATAATTCACCCCTCCACTTT. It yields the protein CASRDRYNSPLHF. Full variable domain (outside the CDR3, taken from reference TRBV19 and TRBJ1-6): DGGITQSPKYLFRKEGQNVTLSCEQNLNHDAMYWYRQDPGQGLRLIYYSQIVNDFQKGDIAEGYSVSREKKESFPLTVTSAQKNPTAFYLCASRDRYNSPLHFGNGTRLTVT.

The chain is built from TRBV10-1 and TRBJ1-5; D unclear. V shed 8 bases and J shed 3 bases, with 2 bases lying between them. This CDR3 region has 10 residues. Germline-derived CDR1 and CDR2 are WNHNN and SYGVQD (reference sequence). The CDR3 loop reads CASANQPQHF. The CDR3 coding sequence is TGCGCCAGCGCCAATCAGCCCCAGCATTTT.

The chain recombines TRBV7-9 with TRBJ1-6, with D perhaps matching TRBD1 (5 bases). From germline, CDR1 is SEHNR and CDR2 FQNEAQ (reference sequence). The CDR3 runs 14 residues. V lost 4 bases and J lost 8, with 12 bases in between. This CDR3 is CASSSGLWDSPLHF. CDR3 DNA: TGTGCCAGCAGCTCGGGGCTTTGGGATTCACCCCTCCACTTT.

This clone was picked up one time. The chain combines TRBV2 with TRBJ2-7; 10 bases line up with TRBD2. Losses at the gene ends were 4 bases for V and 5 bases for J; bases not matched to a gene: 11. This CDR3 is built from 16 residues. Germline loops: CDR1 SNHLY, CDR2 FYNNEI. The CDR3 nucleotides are TGTGCCAGCAGTGGGGATAGCTGGCTAGCGGGGGACGAGCAGTACTTC. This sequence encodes CASSGDSWLAGDEQYF.

CDR3 DNA: TGTGCCAGCAGCTTAACTGACAGGGGGCAAGAGACCCAGTACTTC. This sequence encodes CASSLTDRGQETQYF. The V and J genes are TRBV7-9 and TRBJ2-5; 9 positions agree with TRBD1. Germline loops: CDR1 SEHNR, CDR2 FQNEAQ (reference sequence). V gave up 2 bases and J gave up 2 bases; unmatched junction bases: 3. CDR3 length equals 15 residues.

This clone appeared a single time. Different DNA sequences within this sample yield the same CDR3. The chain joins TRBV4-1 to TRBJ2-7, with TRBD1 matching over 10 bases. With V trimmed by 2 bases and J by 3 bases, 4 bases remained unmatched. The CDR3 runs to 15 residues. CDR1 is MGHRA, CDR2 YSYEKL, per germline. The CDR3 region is CASSQRTGGRYEQYF. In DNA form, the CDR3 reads TGCGCCAGCAGCCAACGGACAGGGGGTCGCTACGAGCAGTACTTC.

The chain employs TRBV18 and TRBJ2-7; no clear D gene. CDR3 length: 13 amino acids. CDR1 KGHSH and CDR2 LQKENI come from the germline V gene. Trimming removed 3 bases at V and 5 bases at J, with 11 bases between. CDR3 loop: CASSPFHTDEQYF. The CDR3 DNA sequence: TGTGCCAGCTCACCTTTCCACACGGACGAGCAGTACTTC.